A single sample gave rise to the 8 T cell receptor beta chains below, sequenced in a study of spatial heterogeneity in lung cancer. Each CDR3 protein is one row after TCRdb ran MiXCR on the 5' RACE reads. The sample holds 250 to 350 distinct CDR3 sequences; around half are singletons and the top ten take around 34%. Their recognized antigens are unknown. The time point is: sample taken at primary tumor resection. General study results and limits: Tumors with more nonsynonymous mutations had more expanded intratumoral alpha and beta TCRs.

This material consisted of lung tumor tissue, taken at surgery. Source of these receptors: a male donor with early-stage non-small cell lung cancer.

This clonotype came up once. This beta chain is off target for a library built for alpha chains, so its abundance means little. This chain uses TRBV18 with TRBJ1-1; no clear D. Deletions cut 6 bases from V and 5 bases from J, with 19 bases between. The CDR3 is 15 residues long. CDR1 and CDR2 (germline): KGHSH, LQKENI. CDR3 in DNA: TGTGCCAGCTCTCGGGATCTTTCGAAAGGAACTGAAGCTTTCTTT. The encoded protein is CASSRDLSKGTEAFF.

Concerning this clonotype: This beta chain is a stray sequence in a library constructed for alpha chains; its clone size is not meaningful. The genes are TRBV3-1 and TRBJ1-1; the D gene is possibly TRBD1 (5 bases). This CDR3 spans 15 amino acids. Trimming removed 4 bases at V and 3 bases at J, with 15 bases between. CDR1 and CDR2 (germline): LGHDT, YNNKEL (reference sequence). The CDR3 bases are TGTGCCAGCAGCCCTAGGCGTGGGGGAGACACTGAAGCTTTCTTT. The encoded protein is CASSPRRGGDTEAFF.

Regarding this clonotype: The library was designed around alpha chains, so this beta chain is a stray read whose abundance carries little weight. J is TRBJ2-3 and V is TRBV20-1; 8 bases are shared with TRBD2. The CDR3 is made up of 16 amino acids. The germline V gene encodes CDR1 DFQATT and CDR2 SNEGSKA (reference sequence). V shed 2 bases, J shed 6 bases, and the junction held 13 bases outside the gene matches. CDR3 bases: TGCAGTGCTAGAATGAGGACGGGAGGGACCCGGGATACGCAGTATTTT. It translates to CSARMRTGGTRDTQYF.

Points on this clonotype: Within a library made for alpha chains, this beta chain is off target, and its count is uninformative. V is TRBV6-1 and J is TRBJ2-7; 10 nucleotides match TRBD2. The V segment lost 5 bases and the J segment 4 bases; nucleotides outside the gene matches: 8. The length of the CDR3 is 15 residues. Germline lookup yields CDR1 MNHNS and CDR2 SASEGT. CDR3 sequence: CASSQTSSGGYEQYF. CDR3 nucleotide sequence: TGTGCCAGCAGTCAAACGTCTAGCGGGGGTTACGAGCAGTACTTC.

A word on this clonotype: Because the library targeted alpha chains, this beta chain is an off-target read whose size means little. The chain has TRBV7-9 and TRBJ2-2; D possibly corresponds to TRBD2 (5 bases). The CDR3 consists of 15 residues. Trimming pared 4 bases from V and 6 bases from J, leaving 15 bases between. Per germline, CDR1 SEHNR and CDR2 FQNEAQ (reference sequence). The CDR3 loop reads CASSSREAPPGELFF. The CDR3 DNA is TGTGCCAGCAGCTCCCGGGAAGCCCCACCCGGGGAGCTGTTTTTT.

Notes on this clonotype: A much larger clone lies a single base off, so this may be a read error. In a library made to pick up alpha chains, this beta chain is a stray read with a size that means little. CDR3 in DNA: TGCAGTGCTAGGACTAGCAGCTCCTTCAATGAGCAGTTCTTC. Translation gives CSARTSSSFNEQFF. The chain carries TRBV20-1 and TRBJ2-1, with 7 positions matching TRBD2. Germline V CDR1 and CDR2: DFQATT, SNEGSKA (reference sequence). The CDR3 length is 14 residues.

On this clonotype: A library made for alpha chains picked up this beta chain off target, so its size means little. The chain carries TRBV19 and TRBJ1-2; D remains ambiguous. Trimming removed 6 bases from V and 5 bases from J, with 22 bases in between. The V gene's germline CDR1 is LNHDA and CDR2 SQIVND (reference sequence). CDR3 length: 16 amino acids. The CDR3 here is CASRDGAGNREYGYTF. Here the CDR3 DNA reads TGTGCCAGTAGGGACGGCGCAGGCAACCGAGAGTATGGCTACACCTTC.

About this clonotype: This beta chain appears as a stray read in a library generated for alpha chains; its size is not informative. This rearrangement joins TRBV29-1 to TRBJ2-6; D unclear. This CDR3 is 16 amino acids long. V was cut by 1 base and J by 2 bases, with 12 bases left in between. The germline gives CDR1 SQVTM, CDR2 ANQGSEA. The CDR3 nucleotides are TGCAGCGTTGAAGGCCTCGTAGGGACTGGGGCCAACGTCCTGACTTTC. Amino acids: CSVEGLVGTGANVLTF. Combining the CDR3 with reference TRBV29-1 and TRBJ2-6 gives the whole variable domain SAVISQKPSRDICQRGTSLTIQCQVDSQVTMMFWYRQQPGQSLTLIATANQGSEATYESGFVIDKFPISRPNLTFSTLTVSNMSPEDSSIYLCSVEGLVGTGANVLTFGAGSRLTVL.